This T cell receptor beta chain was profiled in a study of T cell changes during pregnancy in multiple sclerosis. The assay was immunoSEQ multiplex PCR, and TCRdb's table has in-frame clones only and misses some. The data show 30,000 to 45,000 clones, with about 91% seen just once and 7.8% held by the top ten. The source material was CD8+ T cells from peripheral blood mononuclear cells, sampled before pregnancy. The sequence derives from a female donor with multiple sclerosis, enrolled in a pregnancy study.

The CDR3 loop is CASSLGGGEQFF. The DNA of the CDR3 is TGTGCCAGCAGCTTGGGGGGGGGTGAGCAGTTCTTC. V usage is TRBV5-4 and J usage is TRBJ2-1; TRBD2 aligns across 7 bases. Germline V gene lookup returns CDR1 SGHNT and CDR2 YYREEE (reference sequence). This CDR3 region has 12 residues. The V segment lost 0 bases and the J segment 9 bases; nucleotides outside the gene matches: 0.